The clone carrying this TCR beta chain appeared a few times. The data stem from a study of molecular identifiers for immune sequencing clone quantification. The ends were cut back, 2 bases at V and 7 bases at J, with 11 bases in the middle. This CDR3 is 14 amino acids long. Germline CDR1 reads SEHNR; CDR2 reads FQNEAQ (reference sequence). Listed TCR primers and previously described methods were used for bulk TCR libraries. MiXCR, run by TCRdb on the PCR reads, gives a single entry per CDR3 protein. The repertoire holds about 320,000 distinct CDR3 sequences, 24% seen once, with approximately 0.74% in the top ten. Naive CD8 T cells, phenotype CD8+CD4-CCR7+CD45RA+, were sorted.

The sequence was obtained from a human donor in good health. Some libraries in this study had Jurkat cell RNA spiked in. This chain links TRBV7-9 with TRBJ1-4; D is unclear. The sequencing sample was made of naive CD8+ T cells from blood, with Jurkat cell RNA spiked in. As to subset: FACS-sorted CD8+CD4-CCR7+CD45RA+ naive T cells. CDR3 DNA sequence: TGTGCCAGCAGCTTATCGCTGTTTCCTGAAAAACTGTTTTTT. This codes for CASSLSLFPEKLFF.